This T cell receptor beta chain was captured by sequencing in a study of CD8 T cells in Susac syndrome. In blood CD8+ and CD4+ T cells, TCR beta underwent sequencing. The CDR3 has 15 residues. Germline V lookup: CDR1 SGHVS, CDR2 FQNEAQ. The V gene lost 0 bases and the J gene lost 2 bases, with 8 bases spanning the gap. Study outcomes and limitations: CD4+ T cell repertoires in Susac syndrome exhibited no evidence of clonal expansion.

Random hexamers primed reverse transcription of about 0.5 to 1 ug RNA. In TCRdb, the immunoSEQ multiplex PCR reads were re-called with MiXCR into one record per CDR3 protein. The profile shows 150,000 to 200,000 distinct CDR3 sequences, 85% to 95% of them singletons. On this clonotype itself: Its specificity is unknown.

This sequence originates from a human donor with Susac syndrome. The chain is built from TRBV7-8 and TRBJ1-3; D is ambiguous. Sequences were obtained from CD4+ T cells from PBMCs. The chain's CDR3 is CASSLAPKTGNTIYF. The CDR3, as DNA: TGTGCCAGCAGCTTAGCCCCGAAGACTGGAAACACCATATATTTT.